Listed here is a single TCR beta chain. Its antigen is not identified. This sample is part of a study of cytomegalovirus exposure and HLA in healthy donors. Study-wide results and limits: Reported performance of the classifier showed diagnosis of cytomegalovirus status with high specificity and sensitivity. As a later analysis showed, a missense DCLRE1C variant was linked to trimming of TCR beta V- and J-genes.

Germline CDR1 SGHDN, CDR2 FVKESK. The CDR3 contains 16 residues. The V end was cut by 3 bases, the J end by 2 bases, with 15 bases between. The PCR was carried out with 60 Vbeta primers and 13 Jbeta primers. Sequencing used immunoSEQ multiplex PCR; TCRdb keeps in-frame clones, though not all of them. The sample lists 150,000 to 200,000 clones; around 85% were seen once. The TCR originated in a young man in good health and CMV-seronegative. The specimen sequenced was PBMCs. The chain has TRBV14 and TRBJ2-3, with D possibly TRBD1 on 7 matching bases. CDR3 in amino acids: CASSQVGGGATDTQYF. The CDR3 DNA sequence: TGTGCCAGCAGCCAGGTTGGAGGGGGCGCCACAGATACGCAGTATTTT.